Listed below are T cell receptor beta chains from one sample, sequenced in a study of blood T cell repertoires in COVID-19. The table came from immunoSEQ multiplex PCR; TCRdb's copy has only in-frame clones and leaves some out. In the table there are a few hundred thousand clones, about 85% of which are singletons. The sequenced sample consisted of peripheral blood. The receptors originated from a man aged 18 to 30 with active or convalescent COVID-19. Both conserved end residues are part of each CDR3. The order of the fields is J gene, V gene, clone size, D gene, CDR3 protein, CDR3 DNA. A D gene is named only where the DNA matches it firmly. Size values are once, few and many counts, or a class for expanded clones, and some rows have none.

J gene: TRBJ2-3; V gene: TRBV9; clone size: -; D gene: TRBD1; CDR3 protein: CASSSTGTPKSTDTQYF; CDR3 DNA: TGTGCCAGCAGCTCGACAGGGACCCCTAAAAGCACAGATACGCAGTATTTT
J gene: TRBJ2-7; V gene: TRBV11-2; clone size: -; D gene: TRBD1; CDR3 protein: CASSSPGQGISYEQYF; CDR3 DNA: TGTGCCAGCAGCTCCCCGGGACAGGGAATTTCCTACGAGCAGTACTTC
J gene: TRBJ1-4; V gene: TRBV11-2; clone size: few; D gene: -; CDR3 protein: CASSFVQGGGSQEKLFF; CDR3 DNA: TGTGCCAGCAGCTTCGTACAGGGTGGTGGGTCCCAGGAAAAACTGTTTTTT
J gene: TRBJ1-5; V gene: TRBV7-2; clone size: -; D gene: -; CDR3 protein: CASSLQIGQNQPQHF; CDR3 DNA: TGTGCCAGCAGCTTACAGATAGGACAGAATCAGCCCCAGCATTTT
J gene: TRBJ1-1; V gene: TRBV10-1; clone size: -; D gene: TRBD1; CDR3 protein: CASSNDREAAEAFF; CDR3 DNA: TGCGCCAGCAGTAACGACAGGGAGGCGGCTGAAGCTTTCTTT
J gene: TRBJ2-5; V gene: TRBV7-9; clone size: -; D gene: -; CDR3 protein: CASSTIPETQYF; CDR3 DNA: TGTGCCAGCAGCACAATTCCTGAGACCCAGTACTTC
J gene: TRBJ2-2; V gene: TRBV27; clone size: -; D gene: -; CDR3 protein: CASSFGAGELFF; CDR3 DNA: -
J gene: TRBJ2-2; V gene: TRBV20-1; clone size: -; D gene: -; CDR3 protein: CSASIAGELFF; CDR3 DNA: TGCAGTGCGAGCATAGCCGGGGAGCTGTTTTTT
J gene: TRBJ1-5; V gene: TRBV7-2; clone size: -; D gene: -; CDR3 protein: CASSFWAASNQPQHF; CDR3 DNA: TGTGCCAGCAGCTTTTGGGCAGCTAGCAATCAGCCCCAGCATTTT
J gene: TRBJ2-7; V gene: TRBV19; clone size: -; D gene: -; CDR3 protein: CASSTYRAASYEQYF; CDR3 DNA: TGTGCCAGTAGTACCTACAGGGCCGCCTCCTACGAGCAGTACTTC
J gene: TRBJ1-2; V gene: TRBV6-6; clone size: -; D gene: TRBD1; CDR3 protein: CASSLRDRGYGYTF; CDR3 DNA: TGTGCCAGCAGTCTCCGGGACAGGGGCTATGGCTACACCTTC
J gene: TRBJ2-7; V gene: TRBV5-1; clone size: -; D gene: -; CDR3 protein: CASSSVVATYEQYF; CDR3 DNA: TGCGCCAGCAGCTCGGTGGTCGCAACCTACGAGCAGTACTTC
J gene: TRBJ2-3; V gene: TRBV5-6; clone size: -; D gene: -; CDR3 protein: CASSLAAATPTDTQYF; CDR3 DNA: TGTGCCAGCAGCTTGGCGGCGGCAACCCCCACAGATACGCAGTATTTT
J gene: TRBJ2-1; V gene: TRBV24-1; clone size: -; D gene: TRBD2; CDR3 protein: CATSDLGAGGYNEQFF; CDR3 DNA: TGTGCCACCAGTGATTTGGGGGCGGGGGGCTACAATGAGCAGTTCTTC
J gene: TRBJ1-6; V gene: TRBV7-2; clone size: -; D gene: TRBD1; CDR3 protein: CASRQGISSYNSPLHF; CDR3 DNA: TGTGCCAGCAGACAGGGGATTAGCTCCTATAATTCACCCCTCCACTTT
J gene: TRBJ1-4; V gene: TRBV10-3; clone size: -; D gene: -; CDR3 protein: CAISPDKKQGGKLFF; CDR3 DNA: TGTGCCATCAGCCCTGATAAAAAGCAGGGCGGCAAACTGTTTTTT
J gene: TRBJ2-5; V gene: TRBV5-1; clone size: -; D gene: TRBD2; CDR3 protein: CASSLSGLAGGLGTQYF; CDR3 DNA: TGCGCCAGCAGCTTGAGTGGACTAGCGGGGGGACTAGGGACCCAGTACTTC
J gene: TRBJ1-4; V gene: TRBV18; clone size: -; D gene: TRBD1; CDR3 protein: CASSPDRMEEKLFF; CDR3 DNA: TGTGCCAGCTCACCGGACAGGATGGAGGAAAAACTGTTTTTT
J gene: TRBJ2-1; V gene: TRBV5-1; clone size: -; D gene: TRBD2; CDR3 protein: CASRLSGTSRNEQFF; CDR3 DNA: TGCGCCAGCAGGTTAAGCGGGACTAGTCGCAATGAGCAGTTCTTC
J gene: TRBJ1-2; V gene: TRBV30; clone size: -; D gene: TRBD1; CDR3 protein: CAWDRGINYGYTF; CDR3 DNA: TGTGCCTGGGACAGGGGGATAAACTATGGCTACACCTTC